A selection of T cell receptor beta chains follows, all from one sample in a study of beta chain features in type 1 diabetes. The method was immunoSEQ multiplex PCR; TCRdb's version includes in-frame clones alone and lacks a portion of them. This table has over 500,000 clones, about a sixth appearing once. Sequencing was performed on naive CD4+ T cells from blood. The receptor source for this set is a man in his late teens or twenties in good health. The CDR3 runs from the conserved cysteine through the conserved F or W. D genes are given only for firm matches. Clone size is shown for a subset of rows, as once, few, many or a class of expanded clone.

len	v_gene	j_gene	d_gene	abundance	CDR3nt	CDR3aa
15	TRBV7-3	TRBJ2-1	-	few	TGTGCCAGCAGCTTAGGGACGAGCTCCTACAATGAGCAGTTCTTC	CASSLGTSSYNEQFF
11	TRBV30	TRBJ1-6	-	few	TGTGCCTGGAGTGTACGGGGTCCCCTCCACTTT	CAWSVRGPLHF
14	TRBV7-2	TRBJ1-5	-	-	TGTGCCAGCAGCTCGACAGAACGGGTTCAGCCCCAGCATTTT	CASSSTERVQPQHF
14	TRBV19	TRBJ2-1	TRBD2	few	TGTGCCAGTAGTATAAGCGGGAGGGCGAATGAGCAGTTCTTC	CASSISGRANEQFF
18	TRBV7-3	TRBJ2-1	TRBD1	-	TGTGCCAGCAGCTTGCTTGGGGATCCGGGACAGAACTACAATGAGCAGTTCTTC	CASSLLGDPGQNYNEQFF
10	TRBV20-1	TRBJ2-7	-	few	TGCAGTGCTTCCCCCTACGAGCAGTACTTC	CSASPYEQYF
13	TRBV5-1	TRBJ2-5	-	few	TGCGCCAGCAGCTTCGGGGGCGAGGAGACCCAGTACTTC	CASSFGGEETQYF
15	TRBV21-1	TRBJ2-7	-	-	TGTGCCAGCAGCAAAGAGGGGGGAGGCTTCTACGAGCAGTACTTC	CASSKEGGGFYEQYF
17	TRBV7-9	TRBJ1-5	-	few	TGTGCCAGCAGCTTAGGGGGTTACAGGGATAGCAATCAGCCCCAGCATTTT	CASSLGGYRDSNQPQHF
15	TRBV5-1	TRBJ2-1	TRBD1	-	TGCGCCAGCAGCTTGGGGACAGGTTCCTACAATGAGCAGTTCTTC	CASSLGTGSYNEQFF
17	TRBV14	TRBJ2-1	TRBD2	-	TGTGCCAGCAGCCCGACTAGCGGGGGGTTTCCTTACAATGAGCAGTTCTTC	CASSPTSGGFPYNEQFF
14	TRBV11-3	TRBJ2-7	-	-	TGTGCCAGCAGCCGGAATTCGGATTCCTACGAGCAGTACTTC	CASSRNSDSYEQYF
19	TRBV5-4	TRBJ2-6	TRBD1	few	TGTGCCAGCAGCTTAGGCGGTCGACAGGGGAGCTTTGGGGCCAACGTCCTGACTTTC	CASSLGGRQGSFGANVLTF
11	TRBV7-2	TRBJ1-2	-	-	TGTGCCAGCAGTAAGAACTATGGCTACACCTTC	CASSKNYGYTF
16	TRBV7-2	TRBJ1-3	-	-	TGTGCCAGCAGCCTGGGGACGGTGTACTCTGGAAACACCATATATTTT	CASSLGTVYSGNTIYF
12	TRBV28	TRBJ1-2	-	few	TGTGCCAGCAGTTTGTGGGTGGATGGCTACACCTTC	CASSLWVDGYTF
20	TRBV28	TRBJ2-2	TRBD2	-	TGTGCCAGCAGTGCACAAAGTGGACTAGCGGTTATCCCGAACACCGGGGAGCTGTTTTTT	CASSAQSGLAVIPNTGELFF
13	TRBV28	TRBJ1-6	-	-	TGTGCCAGCAGGAGGGGTTTCAATTCACCCCTCCACTTT	CASRRGFNSPLHF
12	TRBV18	TRBJ2-5	-	few	TGTGCCAGCTCACCACTACAAGAGACCCAGTACTTC	CASSPLQETQYF
16	TRBV5-6	TRBJ2-1	-	once	TGTGCCAGCAGCTTGCCGGGCGGGGCACTCTACAATGAGCAGTTCTTC	CASSLPGGALYNEQFF
14	TRBV11-3	TRBJ2-1	TRBD2	-	TGTGCCAGCAGCATAAGCGGGGCCTACAATGAGCAGTTCTTC	CASSISGAYNEQFF
15	TRBV21-1	TRBJ2-1	-	many	TGTGCCAGCCTCCTAGAGGGGGTGGCTTACAATGAGCAGTTCTTC	CASLLEGVAYNEQFF
14	TRBV5-4	TRBJ1-2	TRBD1	-	TGTGCCAGCAGCTCGGGACAGGGGGTCTATGGCTACACCTTC	CASSSGQGVYGYTF
16	TRBV16	TRBJ2-7	-	-	TGTGCCAGCAGCCAATCGGTGCAGACAGCGGGTGACGAGCAGTACTTC	CASSQSVQTAGDEQYF
17	TRBV28	TRBJ2-7	TRBD1	-	TGTGCCAGCAGTTTCTCACCGGGACAGGGCTTCGGCTACGAGCAGTACTTC	CASSFSPGQGFGYEQYF
15	TRBV18	TRBJ1-1	-	few	TGTGCCAGCTCACCATACGGACATCTGAACACTGAAGCTTTCTTT	CASSPYGHLNTEAFF
19	TRBV19	TRBJ2-7	-	few	TGTGCCAGTAGTACCGGGTGGGGAATTTCGGCAGGCAGCTCCTACGAGCAGTACTTC	CASSTGWGISAGSSYEQYF
14	TRBV18	TRBJ2-3	-	-	TGTGCCAGCTCACCACCCCCAGATCCAGATACGCAGTATTTT	CASSPPPDPDTQYF
16	TRBV9	TRBJ2-7	TRBD2	-	TGTGCCAGCAGCTTAGGTGGGTCTAGCGGGAGCTACGAGCAGTACTTC	CASSLGGSSGSYEQYF
14	TRBV5-4	TRBJ2-5	-	-	TGTGCCAGCAGCAGTATACAGGGAGGGGAGACCCAGTACTTC	CASSSIQGGETQYF
14	TRBV4-1	TRBJ2-7	-	-	TGCGCCAGCAGCCAAGATCAGGGGAGGGACGAGCAGTACTTC	CASSQDQGRDEQYF
14	TRBV28	TRBJ2-7	-	-	TGTGCCAGCCGTTTATCAGACTTGACCTACGAGCAGTACTTC	CASRLSDLTYEQYF
14	TRBV9	TRBJ1-1	TRBD1	few	TGTGCCAGCAGCGTAGATCCAGGGGGCACTGAAGCTTTCTTT	CASSVDPGGTEAFF
14	TRBV27	TRBJ2-1	TRBD2	few	TGTGCCAGCAGCTATGACCGACTAGCGGGCGAGCAGTTCTTC	CASSYDRLAGEQFF
15	TRBV18	TRBJ2-7	TRBD1	-	TGTGCCAGCTCACCACCGTCCCAGGGGGCTTACGAGCAGTACTTC	CASSPPSQGAYEQYF
13	TRBV30	TRBJ2-4	-	-	TGTGCCTGGGCTACAGGGCTCAAGAACATTCAGTACTTC	CAWATGLKNIQYF
15	TRBV9	TRBJ2-3	TRBD1	few	TGTGCCAGCAGCCCGACAGGGGCCATCACAGATACGCAGTATTTT	CASSPTGAITDTQYF
14	TRBV18	TRBJ1-4	-	-	TGTGCCAGCTCAAGAGACAGACTTAATGAAAAACTGTTTTTT	CASSRDRLNEKLFF
13	TRBV7-9	TRBJ2-7	TRBD2	few	TGTGCCAGCAGCTTCGGGAGGACGTACGAGCAGTACTTC	CASSFGRTYEQYF
15	TRBV10-3	TRBJ1-1	-	few	TGTGCCATCAGTGAGTCGGGGGGGATGAACACTGAAGCTTTCTTT	CAISESGGMNTEAFF
15	TRBV5-1	TRBJ1-4	TRBD1	-	TGCGCCAGCAGCACCAATACAGGGGGTAATGAAAAACTGTTTTTT	CASSTNTGGNEKLFF
15	TRBV6-5	TRBJ1-1	-	few	TGTGCCAGCAGTTACTCGATTGAGATGAACACTGAAGCTTTCTTT	CASSYSIEMNTEAFF
15	TRBV4-2	TRBJ1-5	TRBD1	few	TGTGCCAGCAGCGACCGGGACAGGGGGCGTCAGCCCCAGCATTTT	CASSDRDRGRQPQHF
13	TRBV4-1	TRBJ2-1	TRBD1	-	TGCGCCAGCAGCGTCCGGGACAGGGATGAGCAGTTCTTC	CASSVRDRDEQFF
12	TRBV28	TRBJ2-7	-	few	TGTGCCAGCAGTTTACGGGTTCGCGAGCAGTACTTC	CASSLRVREQYF
16	TRBV4-1	TRBJ2-6	-	-	TGCGCCAGCAGCCCCGGGCCGAGCTCTGGGGCCAACGTCCTGACTTTC	CASSPGPSSGANVLTF
14	TRBV9	TRBJ2-7	-	-	TGTGCCAGCAGCGTAGGGTCGAGCTCCTACGAGCAGTACTTC	CASSVGSSSYEQYF
13	TRBV5-1	TRBJ2-7	-	-	TGCGCCAGCAGCTCCCAGGGTCCGGGGGAGCAGTACTTC	CASSSQGPGEQYF
14	TRBV29-1	TRBJ2-7	TRBD1	-	TGCAGCGTTGAAAGCGTCGGACAGGGTCTCGAGCAGTACTTC	CSVESVGQGLEQYF
16	TRBV10-3	TRBJ2-2	-	-	TGTGCCATCAGGAGGGGGGACATAGCGAACACCGGGGAGCTGTTTTTT	CAIRRGDIANTGELFF
13	TRBV5-1	TRBJ1-2	-	few	TGCGCCAGCAGCTCTTCGGGCGGGTATGGCTACACCTTC	CASSSSGGYGYTF
13	TRBV2	TRBJ1-1	-	few	TGTGCCAGCAAATCGGACAGGAACACTGAAGCTTTCTTT	CASKSDRNTEAFF
15	TRBV10-3	TRBJ1-5	TRBD1	few	TGTGCCATCAGTAAGGGACAGTTGAGCAATCAGCCCCAGCATTTT	CAISKGQLSNQPQHF
11	TRBV7-2	TRBJ1-2	-	few	TGTGCCAGCAGCCAAGCCTATGGCTACACCTTC	CASSQAYGYTF
17	TRBV28	TRBJ1-5	-	few	TGTGCCAGCAGTTTAGTGGCAGGGAAGACGAGCAATCAGCCCCAGCATTTT	CASSLVAGKTSNQPQHF